A single sample gave rise to the 21 T cell receptor beta chains below, sequenced in a study of T cell repertoires in cytomegalovirus infection. A single record per CDR3 protein comes from TCRdb applying MiXCR to the reads. The sample records around 530,000 distinct CDR3 sequences, 26% being singletons. The sequenced sample consisted of PBMCs. Receptors were obtained from a human donor in good health (CMV status not recorded). Some clones in this sample may be carry-over from other donors' samples.

V gene TRBV27 combines with J gene TRBJ1-2, with D uncertain. Trimming removed 0 bases at V and 4 bases at J, with 18 bases between. CDR1 is MNHEY and CDR2 is SMNVEV in the germline V gene (reference sequence). The CDR3 has 17 amino acids. DNA of the CDR3: TGTGCCAGCAGTTTATCACTGACCGACCACGGATTCTATGGCTACACCTTC. It is translated as CASSLSLTDHGFYGYTF.

The sample holds a few counts of this clonotype. The V and J genes are TRBV10-3 and TRBJ2-3, with 7 bases that match TRBD2. The germline V gene encodes CDR1 ENHRY and CDR2 SYGVKD. Trimming removed 11 bases from V and 6 bases from J; junction bases left unmatched: 14. This CDR3 spans 14 amino acids. The CDR3 loop is CASQDSGNEDTQYF. CDR3 coding DNA: TGTGCCTCACAAGACAGCGGGAACGAGGATACGCAGTATTTT.

CDR3 protein: CASMGTGYNEQFF. Written as DNA, the CDR3 is TGTGCCAGCATGGGGACAGGATACAATGAGCAGTTCTTC. The rearrangement uses TRBV7-2 and TRBJ2-1; 8 bases are a match to TRBD1. V lost 7 bases and J lost 4; bases outside the gene matches: 3. CDR1 and CDR2 from the germline V gene are SGHTA and FQGNSA. This CDR3 comprises 13 residues.

This clonotype was observed a single time. The CDR3 nucleotides are TGCAGTGCCAGGCGGACAAAGAATGAAAAACTGTTTTTT. It specifies CSARRTKNEKLFF. The chain has TRBV20-1 and TRBJ1-4; a weak D match, TRBD1 (5 bases). From germline, CDR1 is DFQATT and CDR2 SNEGSKA (reference sequence). CDR3 length: 13 residues. V lost 6 bases to trimming and J lost 5 bases, with 13 bases between them.

The gene calls are TRBV6-2 or TRBV6-3 and TRBJ2-7, with D uncertain. Germline CDR1 MNHEY, CDR2 SVGEGT. The CDR3 contains 11 residues. V was pared by 8 bases and J by 6 bases, with 11 bases between. This CDR3 is CASAASSEQYF. CDR3 in DNA: TGTGCCAGCGCGGCAAGCTCCGAGCAGTACTTC.

Regarding this clonotype: One base away lies a much larger clone, so this may be a sequencing read error. The chain has TRBV7-9 and TRBJ1-2; maybe TRBD1 (6 bases). The CDR3 sequence is 12 residues long. The germline V gene encodes CDR1 SEHNR and CDR2 FQNEAQ (reference sequence). CDR3 protein: CATPTGGFGYNF. CDR3 DNA sequence: TGTGCCACCCCGACAGGAGGCTTTGGCTACAACTTC.

This clonotype was detected many times. This rearrangement joins TRBV7-2 to TRBJ2-6, with 7 bases identical to TRBD2. CDR1 is SGHTA and CDR2 is FQGNSA in the germline V gene. With 6 bases clipped from V and 2 bases from J, the junction kept 4 bases outside the gene matches. This CDR3 is 15 amino acids long. The CDR3 nucleotides are TGTGCCAGCAGACCAACTAGCGCTGGGGCCAACGTCCTGACTTTC. It is translated as CASRPTSAGANVLTF.

This clonotype was counted only a few times. The V call is TRBV4-3, the J call TRBJ2-2, with 8 positions matching TRBD2. The CDR3 is 19 residues long. With 1 base clipped from V and 6 bases from J, the junction kept 16 bases outside the gene matches. The germline V gene encodes CDR1 LGHNA and CDR2 YSLEER. CDR3 amino acids: CASSQVSGVGRASPGELFF. Here the CDR3 DNA reads TGCGCCAGCAGCCAAGTTTCCGGGGTCGGGAGGGCCTCTCCCGGGGAGCTGTTTTTT.

A few counts support this clonotype. The J gene is TRBJ2-1, the V gene TRBV11-2; 12 bases fit TRBD2. J gave up 8 bases and V 4 bases, and 6 bases lay outside the gene matches. Germline V gene data show CDR1 as SGHAT and CDR2 as FQNNGV. The CDR3 is 15 residues long. This CDR3 is CASSWELAGGDEQFF. The CDR3, as DNA: TGTGCCAGCAGCTGGGAACTAGCGGGAGGTGATGAGCAGTTCTTC.

This clonotype was counted only a few times. The chain carries TRBV30 and TRBJ1-1; maybe TRBD1 (5 bases). V was pared by 4 bases and J by 0 bases, with 9 bases between. Germline CDR1 is GTSNPN and CDR2 is SVGIG (reference sequence). This CDR3 is built from 13 residues. The CDR3 nucleotides read TGTGCCTGGACTGACAGCCTGAACACTGAAGCTTTCTTT. This codes for CAWTDSLNTEAFF.

This clonotype was picked up a small number of times. This chain uses TRBV7-9 with TRBJ1-5; 10 bases align to TRBD1. The CDR3 contains 19 residues. CDR1 and CDR2 (germline): SEHNR, FQNEAQ (reference sequence). V was clipped by 1 base and J by 0 bases; unmatched bases: 9. CDR3: CASSLVRGQGQYSNQPQHF. The CDR3, as DNA: TGTGCCAGCAGCTTAGTAAGGGGACAGGGGCAATATAGCAATCAGCCCCAGCATTTT.

The chain combines TRBV12-3 or TRBV12-4 with TRBJ1-2, with 11 bases fitting TRBD1. This CDR3 spans 15 amino acids. V lost 6 bases and J lost 4; bases outside the gene matches: 7. The CDR3, as DNA: TGTGCCAGCAGCCCAGGACAGGGGGCACTCTATGGCTACACCTTC. Protein: CASSPGQGALYGYTF.

This clonotype was counted a few times. The rearrangement uses TRBV6-2 or TRBV6-3 and TRBJ2-1, with TRBD2 matching over 10 bases. From germline, CDR1 is MNHEY and CDR2 SVGEGT. The CDR3 extends over 17 amino acids. The J segment lost 3 bases and the V segment lost 7 bases, leaving 12 bases of the junction unmatched. The CDR3 sequence: CASTLSPAGGFYNEQFF. As DNA, the CDR3 is TGTGCCAGCACCTTGAGCCCAGCGGGAGGGTTCTACAATGAGCAGTTCTTC.

This clonotype was counted only a few times. V gene TRBV11-2 combines with J gene TRBJ2-7; D not certain. Per germline, CDR1 SGHAT and CDR2 FQNNGV. This CDR3 has 14 residues. Between the trimmed V and J ends, which lost 1 base and 0 bases, there was a span of 7 bases. The DNA for the CDR3 is TGTGCCAGCAGCTTAGCCGCGGTCTCCTACGAGCAGTACTTC. Residues: CASSLAAVSYEQYF.

The CDR3 reads CASSLSGISSYEQYV. In DNA, the CDR3 is TGTGCCAGCAGCTTATCCGGGATAAGCTCCTACGAGCAGTACGTC. The genes are TRBV11-3 and TRBJ2-7; a possible D gene is TRBD2 (5 bases). Germline V gene sequence: CDR1 SGHNT, CDR2 YENEEA. The CDR3 is made up of 15 amino acids. The V end was cut by 2 bases, the J end by 0 bases, with 11 bases between.

This clonotype appeared many times. The rearrangement joins TRBV7-2 to TRBJ1-2; 8 bases align to TRBD1. This CDR3 comprises 13 residues. Germline values: CDR1 SGHTA, CDR2 FQGNSA. V shed 6 bases and J 8 bases; nucleotides not matched to a gene: 8. Written as DNA, the CDR3 is TGTGCCAGCAGACAGGACAGGGCGGGCGGCTACACCTTC. Translated: CASRQDRAGGYTF. The full variable domain, completed using reference TRBV7-2 and TRBJ1-2, is GAGVSQSPSNKVTEKGKDVELRCDPISGHTALYWYRQSLGQGLEFLIYFQGNSAPDKSGLPSDRFSAERTGGSVSTLTIQRTQQEDSAVYLCASRQDRAGGYTFGSGTRLTVV.

This clonotype was counted only a few times. The rearrangement joins TRBV28 to TRBJ1-1, with 8 bases that match TRBD1. Germline lookup yields CDR1 MDHEN and CDR2 SYDVKM. The CDR3 is 14 residues long. V was clipped by 3 bases and J by 3 bases; unmatched bases: 3. The CDR3 sequence is CASSFGTGYTEAFF. The DNA of the CDR3 is TGTGCCAGCAGTTTCGGGACAGGTTACACTGAAGCTTTCTTT.

Here the CDR3 DNA reads TGCAGTGCAAAAGGCGGCGGGGAGACCCAGTACTTC. Residues: CSAKGGGETQYF. The chain combines TRBV20-1 with TRBJ2-5; possibly TRBD2 for D (5 bases). The CDR3 runs 12 residues. Trimming removed 6 bases at V and 5 bases at J, with 13 bases between. The V gene's germline CDR1 is DFQATT and CDR2 SNEGSKA (reference sequence).

This clonotype has just a few counts. The chain recombines TRBV5-6 with TRBJ2-7, with 8 bases identical to TRBD1. The CDR3 is 15 residues long. Germline V gene sequence: CDR1 SGHDT, CDR2 YYEEEE. V shed 4 bases and J 4 bases; nucleotides not matched to a gene: 10. In DNA form, the CDR3 reads TGTGCCAGCAGCACCGGACAGGGTTTTCATTACGAGCAGTACTTC. The encoded protein is CASSTGQGFHYEQYF.

The chain employs TRBV5-4 and TRBJ1-2, with 12 bases aligning to TRBD1. The V and J ends lost 0 bases and 4 bases, in that order; junction bases with no gene match: 4. Germline assignment: CDR1 SGHNT and CDR2 YYREEE (reference sequence). CDR3 length: 16 residues. In DNA form, the CDR3 reads TGTGCCAGCAGCTTGGGCGGGGGACAGGGGGCCTATGGCTACACCTTC. Translating gives CASSLGGGQGAYGYTF. The full variable domain, with the rest looked up from reference TRBV5-4 and TRBJ1-2, is ETGVTQSPTHLIKTRGQQVTLRCSSQSGHNTVSWYQQALGQGPQFIFQYYREEENGRGNFPPRFSGLQFPNYSSELNVNALELDDSALYLCASSLGGGQGAYGYTFGSGTRLTVV.

The J gene is TRBJ2-3, the V gene TRBV5-1; 7 bases match TRBD1. Unmatched junction bases numbered 6, after V lost 7 bases and J lost 1 base. Germline CDR1 SGHRS, CDR2 YFSETQ. The CDR3 extends over 14 amino acids. In nucleotides, the CDR3 is TGCGCCAGCGCAGGGGGTGGAGGCACAGATACGCAGTATTTT. Amino acids: CASAGGGGTDTQYF.